Below, one T cell receptor beta chain is given with its context. This entry belongs to a study of blood T cell repertoires in COVID-19. Study at large: Samples came from the United States, Italy and Spain, spanning acute and convalescent COVID-19. PBMCs, B-cell-depleted T cells, or T cells were the source of the cDNA or gDNA that made up the material.

Original data processing: Reference gene primer amplification gave estimated nucleated cell counts. Clones were sequenced by immunoSEQ multiplex PCR, and TCRdb holds only the in-frame ones, with some missing. V and J calls and clone size follow that table, whereas D and trimming were derived from the DNA. The sample records approximately 200,000 clones, around 84% being singletons. The CDR3 runs to 16 residues. V was trimmed by 4 bases and J by 1 base, leaving 17 bases between them. The germline CDR1 and CDR2 sequences are SGHRS and YFSETQ. This clonotype originated in a man aged 35 to 55 with acute or convalescent COVID-19. The sample consisted of peripheral blood. The gene calls are TRBV5-1 and TRBJ2-5, with a possible D match to TRBD2 (6 bases). DNA for the CDR3: TGCGCCAGCAGCGTCAGCCAGGGAGGAGGCCAAGAGACCCAGTACTTC. It is translated as CASSVSQGGGQETQYF.